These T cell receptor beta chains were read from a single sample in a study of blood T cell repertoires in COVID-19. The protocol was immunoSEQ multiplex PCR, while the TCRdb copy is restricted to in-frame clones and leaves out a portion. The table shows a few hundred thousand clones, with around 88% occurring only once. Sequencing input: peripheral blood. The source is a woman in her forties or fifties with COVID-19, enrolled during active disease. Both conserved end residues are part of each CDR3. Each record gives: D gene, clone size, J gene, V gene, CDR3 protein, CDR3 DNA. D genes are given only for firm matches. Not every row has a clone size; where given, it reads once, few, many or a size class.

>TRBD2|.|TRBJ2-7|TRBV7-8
CASSLSGQIAGGEQYF
TGTGCCAGCAGCTTAAGCGGACAAATAGCGGGGGGCGAGCAGTACTTC
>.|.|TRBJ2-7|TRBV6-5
CASSREGAREQYF
TGTGCCAGCAGTCGGGAGGGGGCGCGAGAGCAGTACTTC
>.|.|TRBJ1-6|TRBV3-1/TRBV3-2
CASSGGESPLHF
TGTGCCAGCAGCGGTGGGGAGTCACCCCTCCACTTT
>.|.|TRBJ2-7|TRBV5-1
CASSRGFSREQYF
TGCGCCAGCAGCCGGGGTTTTTCGAGGGAGCAGTACTTC
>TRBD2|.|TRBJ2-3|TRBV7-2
CASSLLAGGRRSTDTQYF
TGTGCCAGCAGCTTACTAGCGGGGGGGAGGAGGAGCACAGATACGCAGTATTTT
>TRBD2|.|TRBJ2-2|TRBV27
CASSFGGTGELFF
TGTGCCAGCAGTTTCGGGGGGACCGGGGAGCTGTTTTTT
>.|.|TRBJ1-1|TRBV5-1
CASSLATGSTEAFF
TGCGCCAGCAGCTTGGCGACCGGGAGTACTGAAGCTTTCTTT
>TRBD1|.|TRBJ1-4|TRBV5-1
CASSATFGQGAEDNEKLFF
TGCGCCAGCAGCGCGACCTTCGGACAGGGGGCGGAGGATAACGAAAAACTGTTTTTT
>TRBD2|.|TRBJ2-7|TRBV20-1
CSASQPGGHEQYF
TGCAGTGCTAGTCAGCCGGGGGGGCACGAGCAGTACTTC
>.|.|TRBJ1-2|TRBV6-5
CASSTPRGENYGYTF
TGTGCCAGCAGCACCCCCCGGGGGGAAAACTATGGCTACACCTTC
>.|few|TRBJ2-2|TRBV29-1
CSVEDRSGELFF
TGCAGCGTTGAAGATCGTAGCGGGGAGCTGTTTTTT
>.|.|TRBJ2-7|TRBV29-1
CSVSTSGIYYEQYF
TGCAGCGTTTCTACTTCCGGGATCTATTACGAGCAGTACTTC
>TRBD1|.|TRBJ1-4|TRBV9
CASSPYQGVNEKLFF
TGTGCCAGCAGTCCGTACCAGGGGGTTAATGAAAAACTGTTTTTT
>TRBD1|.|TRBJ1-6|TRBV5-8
CASSLVSGTGPLIYNSPLHF
TGTGCCAGCAGCTTGGTTTCGGGGACAGGCCCACTCATCTATAATTCACCCCTCCACTTT
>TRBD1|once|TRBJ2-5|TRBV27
CASSLLRSDRRQETQYF
TGTGCCAGCAGTTTACTCAGATCGGACAGGAGGCAAGAGACCCAGTACTTC
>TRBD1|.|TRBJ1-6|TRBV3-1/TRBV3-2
CASSQDSTGVIGSPLHF
TGTGCCAGCAGCCAAGATAGTACAGGGGTAATCGGTTCACCCCTCCACTTT
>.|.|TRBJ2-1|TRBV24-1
CATSVGTPSYNEQFF
TGTGCCACCAGTGTTGGGACTCCTTCCTACAATGAGCAGTTCTTC
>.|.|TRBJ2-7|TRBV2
CASSEWTGDEQYF
TGTGCCAGCAGTGAATGGACGGGGGACGAGCAGTACTTC
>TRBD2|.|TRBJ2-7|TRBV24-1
CATSSGGHEQYF
TGTGCCACCAGCTCGGGGGGACACGAGCAGTACTTC
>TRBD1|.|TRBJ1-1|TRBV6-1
CASSETGRVTEAFF
TGTGCCAGCAGTGAGACAGGGAGAGTGACTGAAGCTTTCTTT
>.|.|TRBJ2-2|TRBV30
CAWSVGPNTGELFF
TGTGCCTGGAGTGTGGGGCCGAACACCGGGGAGCTGTTTTTT
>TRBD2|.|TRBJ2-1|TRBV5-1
CASSLRLAGNEQFF
TGCGCCAGCAGCCTCAGACTAGCTGGCAATGAGCAGTTCTTC
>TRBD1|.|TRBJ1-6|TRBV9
CASSVDLRGTGDSPLHF
TGTGCCAGCAGCGTAGATCTTCGAGGGACAGGGGATTCACCCCTCCACTTT
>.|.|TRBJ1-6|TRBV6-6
CASSSRGGSYNSPLHF
TGTGCCAGCAGCTCAAGGGGGGGCTCCTATAATTCACCCCTCCACTTT
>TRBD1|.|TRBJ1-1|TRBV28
CASLYRGHTEAFF
TGTGCCAGCCTCTACAGGGGTCACACTGAAGCTTTCTTT
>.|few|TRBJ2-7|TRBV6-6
CASSQTALSPLKIEQYF
TGTGCCAGCAGTCAAACTGCACTTAGTCCCCTCAAGATCGAGCAGTACTTC
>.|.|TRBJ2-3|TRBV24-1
CATSESGRGTDTQYF
TGTGCCACCAGTGAATCAGGCCGCGGGACAGATACGCAGTATTTT
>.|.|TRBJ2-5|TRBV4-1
CASSQDWRAQETQYF
TGCGCCAGCAGCCAAGACTGGCGGGCCCAAGAGACCCAGTACTTC
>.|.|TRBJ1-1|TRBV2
CASRWDNLNTEAFF
TGTGCCAGCCGATGGGACAACCTGAACACTGAAGCTTTCTTT
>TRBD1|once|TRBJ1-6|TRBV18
CASSPGTGANSPLHF
TGTGCCAGCTCTCCCGGGACAGGTGCTAATTCACCCCTCCACTTT
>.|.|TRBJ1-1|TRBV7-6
CASSLNQDTEAFF
TGTGCCAGCAGCCTAAACCAAGACACTGAAGCTTTCTTT
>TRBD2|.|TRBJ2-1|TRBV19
CASSFIAGGRLNEQFF
TGTGCCAGTAGTTTTATAGCGGGGGGGCGGCTCAATGAGCAGTTCTTC
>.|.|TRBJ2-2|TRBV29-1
CSVARVGGYPGELFF
TGCAGCGTTGCCAGAGTAGGGGGTTACCCCGGGGAGCTGTTTTTT
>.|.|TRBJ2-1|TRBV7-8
CASITVGAGKLNEQFF
TGTGCCAGCATAACCGTTGGGGCAGGGAAACTGAATGAGCAGTTCTTC
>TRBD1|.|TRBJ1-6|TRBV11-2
CASTDRGPGSPLHF
TGTGCCAGCACGGACAGGGGGCCAGGTTCACCCCTCCACTTT
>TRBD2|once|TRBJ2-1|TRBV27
CASSTSGGAEFF
TGTGCCAGCAGTACTAGCGGGGGGGCGGAGTTCTTC
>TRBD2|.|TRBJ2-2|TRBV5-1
CASSPGPGGVDTGELFF
TGCGCCAGCAGCCCCGGACCCGGGGGGGTCGACACCGGGGAGCTGTTTTTT
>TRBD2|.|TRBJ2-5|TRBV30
CAWSGGLEETQYF
TGTGCCTGGAGTGGAGGACTAGAAGAGACCCAGTACTTC
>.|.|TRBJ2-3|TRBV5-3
CARSSPLQYF
TGTGCCAGAAGCTCCCCCCTCCAGTATTTT
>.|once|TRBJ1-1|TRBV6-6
CASSYLGAGTEAFF
TGTGCCAGCAGTTACTTGGGCGCGGGGACTGAAGCTTTCTTT
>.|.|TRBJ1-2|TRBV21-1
CASATSHANYGYTF
TGTGCCAGCGCAACCTCACACGCTAACTATGGCTACACCTTC
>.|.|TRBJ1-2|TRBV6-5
CASSAGQQMNYGYTF
TGTGCCAGCAGCGCGGGGCAGCAGATGAACTATGGCTACACCTTC
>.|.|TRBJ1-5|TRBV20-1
CSASERGPQHF
TGCAGTGCCTCAGAGCGAGGGCCCCAGCATTTT
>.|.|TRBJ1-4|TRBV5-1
CASSPSSSRQREKLFF
TGCGCCAGCAGCCCGTCTAGTTCCCGTCAGAGGGAAAAACTGTTTTTT